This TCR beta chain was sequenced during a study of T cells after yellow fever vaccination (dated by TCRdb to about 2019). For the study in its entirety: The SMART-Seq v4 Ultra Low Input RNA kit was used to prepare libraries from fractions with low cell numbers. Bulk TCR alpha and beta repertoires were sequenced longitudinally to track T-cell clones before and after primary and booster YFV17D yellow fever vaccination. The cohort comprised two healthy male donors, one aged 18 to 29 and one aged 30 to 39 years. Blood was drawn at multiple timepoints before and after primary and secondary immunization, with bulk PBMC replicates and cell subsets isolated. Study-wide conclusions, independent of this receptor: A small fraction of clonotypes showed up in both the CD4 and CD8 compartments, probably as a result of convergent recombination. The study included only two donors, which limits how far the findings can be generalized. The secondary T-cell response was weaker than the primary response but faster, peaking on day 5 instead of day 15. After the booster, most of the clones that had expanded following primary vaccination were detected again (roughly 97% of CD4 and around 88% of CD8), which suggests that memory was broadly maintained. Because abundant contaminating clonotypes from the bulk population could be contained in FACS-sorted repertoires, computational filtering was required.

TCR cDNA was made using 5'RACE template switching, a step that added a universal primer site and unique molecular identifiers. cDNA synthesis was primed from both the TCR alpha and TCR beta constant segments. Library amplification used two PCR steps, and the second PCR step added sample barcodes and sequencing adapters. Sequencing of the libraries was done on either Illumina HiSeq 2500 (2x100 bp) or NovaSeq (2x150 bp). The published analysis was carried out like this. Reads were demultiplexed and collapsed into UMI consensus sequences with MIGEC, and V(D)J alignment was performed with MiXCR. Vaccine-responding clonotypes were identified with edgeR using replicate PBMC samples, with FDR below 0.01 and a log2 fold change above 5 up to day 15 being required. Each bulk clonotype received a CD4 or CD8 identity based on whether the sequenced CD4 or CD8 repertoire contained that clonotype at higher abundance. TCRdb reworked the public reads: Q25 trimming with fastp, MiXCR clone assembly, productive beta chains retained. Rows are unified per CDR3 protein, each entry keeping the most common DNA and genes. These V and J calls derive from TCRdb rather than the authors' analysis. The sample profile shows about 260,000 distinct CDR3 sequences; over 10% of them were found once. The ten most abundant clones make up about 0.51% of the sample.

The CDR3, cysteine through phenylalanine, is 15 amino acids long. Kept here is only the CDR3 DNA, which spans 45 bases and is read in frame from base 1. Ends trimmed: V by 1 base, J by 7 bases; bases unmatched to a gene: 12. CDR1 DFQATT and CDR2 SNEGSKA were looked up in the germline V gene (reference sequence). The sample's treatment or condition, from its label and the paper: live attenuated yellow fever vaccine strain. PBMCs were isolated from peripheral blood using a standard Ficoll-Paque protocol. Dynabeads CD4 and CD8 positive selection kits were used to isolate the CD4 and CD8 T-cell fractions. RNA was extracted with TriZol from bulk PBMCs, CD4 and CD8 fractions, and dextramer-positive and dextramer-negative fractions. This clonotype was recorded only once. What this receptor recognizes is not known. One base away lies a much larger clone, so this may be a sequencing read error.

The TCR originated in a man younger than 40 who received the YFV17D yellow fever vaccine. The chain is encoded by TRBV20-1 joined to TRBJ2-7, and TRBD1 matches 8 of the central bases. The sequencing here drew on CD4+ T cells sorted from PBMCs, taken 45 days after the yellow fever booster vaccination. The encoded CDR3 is CSARGTGTLFREQYF. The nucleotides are TGCAGTGCTAGAGGGACAGGGACCCTATTCCGAGAGCAGTACTTC.